These 25 T cell receptor beta chains were sequenced from one sample in a study of T cell changes during pregnancy in multiple sclerosis. Produced via immunoSEQ multiplex PCR; TCRdb's table is partial and in-frame only. This sample has some 60,000 clones, with 88% found just once. The material was CD4+ T cells from peripheral blood mononuclear cells, obtained in the third trimester of pregnancy. These receptors came from a female donor with multiple sclerosis, enrolled in a pregnancy study.

J is TRBJ2-7 and V is TRBV5-1; 7 positions match TRBD2. CDR3 length: 15 amino acids. The trim removed 4 bases at V and 2 bases at J, leaving 9 bases unmatched. Germline CDR1 reads SGHRS; CDR2 reads YFSETQ. The CDR3 loop is CASSPISGPAYEQYF. In DNA form, the CDR3 reads TGCGCCAGCAGCCCAATTAGCGGGCCAGCCTACGAGCAGTACTTC. Filled out from reference TRBV5-1 and TRBJ2-7, the complete variable domain reads KAGVTQTPRYLIKTRGQQVTLSCSPISGHRSVSWYQQTPGQGLQFLFEYFSETQRNKGNFPGRFSGRQFSNSRSEMNVSTLELGDSALYLCASSPISGPAYEQYFGPGTRLTVT.

This chain joins TRBV7-2 and TRBJ2-2, with 9 bases that match TRBD2. Germline loops: CDR1 SGHTA, CDR2 FQGNSA. The V segment lost 4 bases and the J segment 6 bases; nucleotides outside the gene matches: 6. This CDR3 contains 15 residues. CDR3 residues: CASSWDSGGPGELFF. As DNA, the CDR3 is TGTGCCAGCAGCTGGGATAGCGGGGGACCCGGGGAGCTGTTTTTT.

Only a few counts were recorded for this clone. This sequence joins TRBV7-9 and TRBJ1-1; 8 bases agree with TRBD1. CDR1 and CDR2 (germline): SEHNR, FQNEAQ (reference sequence). J was trimmed by 1 base and V by 5 bases; bases with no gene match: 12. The CDR3 contains 17 residues. The CDR3 coding sequence is TGTGCCAGCAGCCCAAACAGGGGGGCTAAGAAGAACACTGAAGCTTTCTTT. It translates to CASSPNRGAKKNTEAFF. Supplemented by reference TRBV7-9 and TRBJ1-1, the full variable domain reads DTGVSQNPRHKITKRGQNVTFRCDPISEHNRLYWYRQTLGQGPEFLTYFQNEAQLEKSRLLSDRFSAERPKGSFSTLEIQRTEQGDSAMYLCASSPNRGAKKNTEAFFGQGTRLTVV.

The chain combines TRBV6-5 with TRBJ1-5; TRBD1 aligns across 8 bases. With 5 bases clipped from V and 7 bases from J, the junction kept 10 bases outside the gene matches. CDR3 length: 15 residues. Germline CDR1 MNHEY, CDR2 SVGAGI. The CDR3 region is CASSRQGAGGQPQHF. The CDR3 DNA follows: TGTGCCAGCAGTCGGCAGGGGGCGGGCGGCCAGCCCCAGCATTTT.

The V call is TRBV30, the J call TRBJ1-4; D is unresolved. CDR3 length equals 14 residues. The V end lost 3 bases, the J end lost 5 bases, and 13 bases lay between the germline ends. CDR1 and CDR2 (germline): GTSNPN, SVGIG (reference sequence). The CDR3 sequence is CAWSTGSVNEKLFF. The DNA for the CDR3 is TGTGCCTGGAGCACCGGGTCAGTGAATGAAAAACTGTTTTTT.

The chain links TRBV29-1 to TRBJ2-3, with D perhaps matching TRBD2 (5 bases). Germline V gene sequence: CDR1 SQVTM, CDR2 ANQGSEA. V shed 4 bases and J shed 0 bases, with 11 bases lying between them. There are 14 residues in the CDR3. CDR3 residues: CSVGSSQSTDTQYF. As DNA, the CDR3 is TGCAGCGTTGGTTCTAGCCAAAGCACAGATACGCAGTATTTT.

The CDR3 is CASSYPGGGNTEAFF. CDR3 coding DNA: TGTGCCAGCAGCTACCCAGGGGGCGGGAACACTGAAGCTTTCTTT. The V and J genes are TRBV5-4 and TRBJ1-1; 8 bases fit TRBD1. The ends lost 3 bases at V and 1 base at J; junction bases unmatched: 5. This CDR3 contains 15 residues. Germline assignment: CDR1 SGHNT and CDR2 YYREEE (reference sequence).

The chain couples TRBV7-2 to TRBJ1-4; D gene unclear. Germline V gives CDR1 SGHTA, CDR2 FQGNSA. This CDR3 has 13 residues. V was clipped by 1 base and J by 8 bases, with 8 bases between them. CDR3 sequence reads: CASSLGHAEKLFF. As DNA, the CDR3 is TGTGCCAGCAGCTTAGGACACGCCGAAAAACTGTTTTTT.

The V and J genes are TRBV7-9 and TRBJ2-7, with 8 bases that match TRBD2. In germline, CDR1 is SEHNR, CDR2 FQNEAQ (reference sequence). CDR3 size: 14 residues. V was clipped by 5 bases and J by 5 bases; unmatched bases: 8. CDR3 region: CASSAGTRSNEQYF. The DNA of the CDR3 is TGTGCCAGCAGCGCCGGGACTAGGTCAAACGAGCAGTACTTC.

The count of this clone is one. The rearrangement joins TRBV10-3 to TRBJ1-2, with 8 bases identical to TRBD1. Germline V gene sequence: CDR1 ENHRY, CDR2 SYGVKD. V was clipped by 2 bases and J by 5 bases; unmatched bases: 7. This CDR3 contains 15 residues. Here the CDR3 reads CAISEPGGGLYGYTF. CDR3 nucleotide sequence: TGTGCCATCAGTGAGCCAGGGGGCGGATTATATGGCTACACCTTC.

The chain carries TRBV19 and TRBJ1-3, with TRBD1 matching 7 bases. The CDR3 contains 18 residues. The V gene end was trimmed by 5 bases and the J gene end by 3 bases; junction bases not matched to a gene: 16. Germline CDR1 is LNHDA and CDR2 is SQIVND (reference sequence). The CDR3 DNA reads TGTGCCAGTAGTTTCTGGGCCCCCAGGGACAGTGATGGAAACACCATATATTTT. Its translation: CASSFWAPRDSDGNTIYF.

The chain is built from TRBV21-1 and TRBJ2-7; the table's D call TRBD1 went unverified against the DNA. TRBV21-1 is labeled a pseudogene. This CDR3 comprises 15 residues. As DNA, the CDR3 is TGTGCCAGCAGCAAAGCGACAGGGTGGGCATACGAGCAGTACTTC. Its translation is CASSKATGWAYEQYF.

The chain employs TRBV12-5 and TRBJ2-7, with 9 bases lining up with TRBD1. After removal of 4 bases from V and 3 bases from J, the junction contained 10 bases not matched to a gene. CDR1 and CDR2 from the germline V gene are LGHNT and FRNRAP. The CDR3 extends over 16 amino acids. The CDR3 region is CASGWGDRGSFYEQYF. As DNA, the CDR3 is TGTGCTAGTGGTTGGGGCGACAGGGGGAGTTTCTACGAGCAGTACTTC.

The chain joins TRBV27 to TRBJ2-1, with D hard to call. The CDR3 is 12 amino acids. Looked up from germline, CDR1 is MNHEY and CDR2 is SMNVEV (reference sequence). Trimming removed 6 bases from V and 6 bases from J, with 9 bases in between. The CDR3 nucleotides are TGTGCCAGCAGCACCCCGGGCAATGAGCAGTTCTTC. Protein product: CASSTPGNEQFF.

This clone was seen a single time. This chain joins TRBV21-1 and TRBJ2-1; the tabulated D call, TRBD1, remains unverified against the DNA. TRBV21-1 is labeled a pseudogene. The CDR3 is 17 amino acids. CDR3 coding DNA: TGTGCCAGCAGCAAAGCGCTCGGGACAGGTCCTGAGAATGAGCAGTTCTTC. This encodes CASSKALGTGPENEQFF.

This sequence joins TRBV7-3 and TRBJ1-1; D is uncertain. Germline V gene lookup returns CDR1 SGHTA and CDR2 FQGTGA. The length of the CDR3 is 15 residues. V was pared by 6 bases and J by 3 bases, with 17 bases between. The CDR3 DNA is TGTGCCAGCAGTTCGGAGGGATTCGGGTACACTGAAGCTTTCTTT. Translation gives CASSSEGFGYTEAFF.

The chain combines TRBV7-9 with TRBJ1-1, with D possibly being TRBD1 (5 bases). Germline CDR1 is SEHNR and CDR2 is FQNEAQ (reference sequence). V was shortened by 4 bases and J by 4 bases, with 10 bases between the two germline ends. The CDR3 covers 13 residues. The DNA for the CDR3 is TGTGCCAGCAGCTCAGGGTGGGGCACTGAAGCTTTCTTT. This codes for CASSSGWGTEAFF.

The chain has TRBV13 and TRBJ1-1; 7 nucleotides line up with TRBD1. The CDR3 runs 14 residues. Unmatched junction bases numbered 11, after V lost 3 bases and J lost 10 bases. Germline-derived CDR1 and CDR2 are PRHDT and FYEKMQ (reference sequence). The CDR3 sequence is CASSFEGARGLAFF. The CDR3 DNA reads as TGTGCCAGCAGCTTTGAGGGGGCGCGAGGTCTAGCTTTCTTT.

J is TRBJ1-2 and V is TRBV5-1; 9 bases line up with TRBD1. Germline-derived CDR1 and CDR2 are SGHRS and YFSETQ. V shed 4 bases and J 10 bases; nucleotides not matched to a gene: 11. This CDR3 is built from 14 residues. The CDR3 DNA follows: TGCGCCAGCAGCCCGGGAACGGGACAGGGTCACTACACCTTC. Protein: CASSPGTGQGHYTF.

The rearrangement links TRBV7-2 to TRBJ1-6; TRBD1 matches at 9 bases. The V segment lost 5 bases and the J segment 2 bases; nucleotides outside the gene matches: 13. Germline V CDR1 and CDR2: SGHTA, FQGNSA. The CDR3 runs 19 residues. DNA of the CDR3: TGTGCCAGCAGCAAAACACCGGGACAGGGAGGCGCCTATAATTCACCCCTCCACTTT. This sequence encodes CASSKTPGQGGAYNSPLHF.

The V gene is TRBV2, the J gene TRBJ2-7; 9 nucleotides line up with TRBD1. The CDR3 sequence is 13 residues long. The junction had 7 bases not matched to a gene; V was cut back by 11 bases and J by 2 bases. Germline values: CDR1 SNHLY, CDR2 FYNNEI. This CDR3 is CACRDRDTYEQYF. CDR3 bases: TGTGCCTGCCGGGACAGGGACACCTACGAGCAGTACTTC.

The chain recombines TRBV19 with TRBJ1-3; D is ambiguous. V lost 4 bases and J lost 0, with 4 bases in between. This CDR3 has 13 amino acids. Germline assignment: CDR1 LNHDA and CDR2 SQIVND (reference sequence). The CDR3 loop is CASSTGSGNTIYF. The CDR3 DNA is TGTGCCAGTAGTACCGGCTCTGGAAACACCATATATTTT.

The V gene is TRBV4-1, the J gene TRBJ1-2; TRBD1 aligns across 7 bases. Germline V gives CDR1 MGHRA, CDR2 YSYEKL. There are 16 residues in the CDR3. V shed 0 bases and J 8 bases; nucleotides not matched to a gene: 12. The CDR3 nucleotides read TGCGCCAGCAGCCAAGATCCGACAGGGACGGTTTACGGCTACACCTTC. It is translated as CASSQDPTGTVYGYTF.

CDR3 sequence (DNA): TGTGCCAGCAGCTTAGGAGTGTTTCGGACTAGCACAGATACGCAGTATTTT. Amino acids: CASSLGVFRTSTDTQYF. V is TRBV7-6 and J is TRBJ2-3; perhaps TRBD2 as D (5 bases). Trimming left V 1 base short and J 0 bases short, with 14 bases between. The CDR3 spans 17 residues. Germline CDR1 SGHVS, CDR2 FNYEAQ.

CDR3 bases: TGTGCCAGCAGCTTCGACAGCTACAATGAGCAGTTCTTC. Protein sequence: CASSFDSYNEQFF. This rearrangement joins TRBV7-3 to TRBJ2-1; D possibly corresponds to TRBD1 (5 bases). The CDR3 runs 13 residues. The V end was cut by 3 bases, the J end by 3 bases, with 6 bases between. In germline, CDR1 is SGHTA, CDR2 FQGTGA. The full variable domain, with the rest looked up from reference TRBV7-3 and TRBJ2-1, is GAGVSQTPSNKVTEKGKYVELRCDPISGHTALYWYRQSLGQGPEFLIYFQGTGAADDSGLPNDRFFAVRPEGSVSTLKIQRTERGDSAVYLCASSFDSYNEQFFGPGTRLTVL.